The 25 T cell receptor beta chains presented below share a single source sample, sequenced in a study of T-cell memory formation after mild COVID-19. MiXCR, applied by TCRdb to the 5' RACE reads, yields one record per CDR3 protein. The table has a few hundred thousand distinct CDR3 sequences, approximately 24% seen once. Material: PBMCs or a T cell subset sorted from them (not recorded which). The receptors were sampled from an adult woman who had mild COVID-19 (a few samples of this study predate the infection). Cell type and time point are not known.

CDR3 coding DNA: TGCGCCAGCAGCTTGGCCTTCCAGGGGGAGGGAGAGACCCAGTACTTC. Translating gives CASSLAFQGEGETQYF. The chain carries TRBV5-1 and TRBJ2-5; D tentatively fits TRBD1 or TRBD2 (7 bases each). The CDR3 totals 16 residues. From germline, CDR1 is SGHRS and CDR2 YFSETQ. V was clipped by 0 bases and J by 4 bases, with 16 bases between them.

This clonotype was detected only a few times. The CDR3: CASRTGQGSYEQYF. The DNA for the CDR3 is TGTGCCAGCAGAACGGGACAGGGCTCCTACGAGCAGTACTTC. The chain carries TRBV12-3 or TRBV12-4 and TRBJ2-7, with 9 nucleotides matching TRBD1. With V trimmed by 6 bases and J by 0 bases, 3 bases remained unmatched. This CDR3 region has 14 residues.

V usage is TRBV20-1 and J usage is TRBJ2-1, with D unclear. The germline V gene encodes CDR1 DFQATT and CDR2 SNEGSKA (reference sequence). The CDR3 has 14 amino acids. Trimming pared 3 bases from V and 1 base from J, leaving 10 bases between. The CDR3 here is CSASVRRSYNEQFF. CDR3 sequence (DNA): TGCAGTGCTAGTGTACGTCGGTCCTACAATGAGCAGTTCTTC.

This clonotype turned up a few times. This chain connects TRBV25-1 to TRBJ1-1; D is perhaps TRBD1 (6 bases). The CDR3 has 15 residues. Looked up from germline, CDR1 is MGHDK and CDR2 is SYGVNS. With 6 bases removed from V and 0 bases from J, the gap between germline ends came to 14 bases. This chain's CDR3 is CASRETGHVNTEAFF. The CDR3 bases are TGTGCCAGCAGGGAGACGGGACATGTGAACACTGAAGCTTTCTTT.

This clonotype appeared many times. This chain joins TRBV7-3 and TRBJ2-3; perhaps TRBD1 as D (6 bases). This CDR3 region has 15 residues. V was cut by 0 bases and J by 10 bases, with 17 bases left in between. Germline values: CDR1 SGHTA, CDR2 FQGTGA. DNA for the CDR3: TGTGCCAGCAGCTTAACGGGAGATTACAGGGTGGCGCAGTATTTT. Its protein is CASSLTGDYRVAQYF. The full variable domain, in which reference TRBV7-3 and TRBJ2-3 provide the parts outside the CDR3, is GAGVSQTPSNKVTEKGKYVELRCDPISGHTALYWYRQSLGQGPEFLIYFQGTGAADDSGLPNDRFFAVRPEGSVSTLKIQRTERGDSAVYLCASSLTGDYRVAQYFGPGTRLTVL.

This clonotype was found a few times. CDR3 sequence: CASSVAGTGPQETQYF. DNA of the CDR3: TGTGCCAGCAGCGTAGCTGGCACAGGCCCTCAAGAGACCCAGTACTTC. V gene TRBV9 combines with J gene TRBJ2-5, with a possible D match to TRBD1 (5 bases). CDR3 length equals 16 residues. V lost 0 bases and J lost 2, with 14 bases in between. CDR1 SGDLS and CDR2 YYNGEE come from the germline V gene.

This chain uses TRBV5-1 with TRBJ1-1; perhaps TRBD1 as D (6 bases). This CDR3 comprises 15 residues. CDR1 is SGHRS and CDR2 is YFSETQ in the germline V gene. Trimming took 3 bases from V and 1 from J, leaving 13 bases between them. CDR3 protein: CASSSHRAGNTEAFF. CDR3 sequence (DNA): TGCGCCAGCAGCTCCCACAGGGCTGGGAACACTGAAGCTTTCTTT.

A few counts support this clonotype. V and J are TRBV5-1 and TRBJ2-1; D is uncertain. Per the germline V gene, CDR1 is SGHRS and CDR2 is YFSETQ. This CDR3 region has 14 residues. Trimming took 1 base from V and 8 from J, leaving 13 bases between them. The CDR3 here is CASSLFGVPHEQFF. For the CDR3, the DNA is TGCGCCAGCAGCTTGTTTGGAGTCCCCCATGAGCAGTTCTTC.

The chain is built from TRBV20-1 and TRBJ2-2, with D perhaps being TRBD1 or TRBD2 (5 bases each). The CDR3 is 18 amino acids. The V and J ends lost 0 bases and 2 bases respectively, with 19 bases between them. Germline CDR1 is DFQATT and CDR2 is SNEGSKA (reference sequence). CDR3 amino acids: CSAREPAAGTKNTGELFF. The CDR3 coding sequence is TGCAGTGCTAGAGAACCGGCGGCCGGGACCAAAAACACCGGGGAGCTGTTTTTT.

The rearrangement links TRBV15 to TRBJ1-6, with D uncertain. The V gene lost 3 bases and the J gene lost 7 bases, with 13 bases spanning the gap. CDR1 is LNHNV, CDR2 YYDKDF, per germline (reference sequence). CDR3 length: 15 residues. The CDR3 spells CATSRVTGFNSPLHF. The CDR3, as DNA: TGTGCCACCAGCAGGGTAACGGGGTTCAATTCACCCCTCCACTTT.

This clonotype was observed a few times. The CDR3 reads CSVDSAYEQYF. DNA for the CDR3: TGCAGCGTTGACAGCGCCTACGAGCAGTACTTC. The chain carries TRBV29-1 and TRBJ2-7; D is undetermined. This CDR3 region has 11 residues. Germline V CDR1 and CDR2: SQVTM, ANQGSEA. V was trimmed by 3 bases and J by 2 bases, leaving 5 bases between them.

The chain couples TRBV7-7 to TRBJ2-2; 7 bases align to TRBD1. The CDR3 spans 15 residues. Germline lookup yields CDR1 SSHAT and CDR2 FNYEAQ (reference sequence). With V trimmed by 4 bases and J by 3 bases, 5 bases remained unmatched. The CDR3 DNA reads as TGTGCCAGCAGCTCCGGGACAGTGGACACCGGGGAGCTGTTTTTT. Encoded protein: CASSSGTVDTGELFF.

This clonotype has just a few counts. The V gene is TRBV24-1, the J gene TRBJ1-1; D is undetermined. Trimming left V 6 bases short and J 10 bases short, with 17 bases between. CDR1 KGHDR and CDR2 SFDVKD come from the germline V gene. CDR3 length equals 13 residues. The CDR3 spells CATSRIGEELAFF. As DNA, the CDR3 is TGTGCCACCAGTCGGATCGGTGAAGAGTTAGCTTTCTTT.

This sequence joins TRBV7-9 and TRBJ2-7; no reliable D call. The germline V gene encodes CDR1 SEHNR and CDR2 FQNEAQ (reference sequence). This CDR3 is built from 15 residues. Between the trimmed V and J ends, which lost 1 base and 2 bases, there was a span of 12 bases. The CDR3 protein is CASSLVVSLTYEQYF. The DNA for the CDR3 is TGTGCCAGCAGCTTAGTCGTGAGTTTGACCTACGAGCAGTACTTC.

This clonotype occurred a few times. The chain recombines TRBV7-9 with TRBJ1-2; D gene ambiguous. The CDR3 is 13 amino acids. Germline CDR1 SEHNR, CDR2 FQNEAQ (reference sequence). V was shortened by 10 bases and J by 4 bases, with 16 bases between the two germline ends. CDR3 in amino acids: CATGEGRTYGYTF. DNA for the CDR3: TGTGCCACCGGGGAGGGTAGGACCTATGGCTACACCTTC.

This clonotype was picked up many times. The chain couples TRBV28 to TRBJ2-1; tentative D call: TRBD2 (5 bases). The germline V gene has CDR1 MDHEN and CDR2 SYDVKM. V was clipped by 5 bases and J by 0 bases, with 14 bases between them. The CDR3 runs to 16 residues. CDR3 bases: TGTGCCAGCAGTGCATACGGGGATAGCTCCTACAATGAGCAGTTCTTC. Residues: CASSAYGDSSYNEQFF.

This clonotype was counted many times. The rearrangement links TRBV11-2 to TRBJ2-1, with D hard to call. Trimming stripped 0 bases from V and 0 bases from J, with 6 bases between. CDR1 SGHAT and CDR2 FQNNGV come from the germline V gene. The CDR3 is made up of 15 amino acids. CDR3: CASSLDLSSYNEQFF. For the CDR3, the DNA is TGTGCCAGCAGCTTAGATCTTAGCTCCTACAATGAGCAGTTCTTC.

V usage is TRBV24-1 and J usage is TRBJ2-3; perhaps TRBD2 as D (7 bases). CDR3 length equals 16 residues. The germline gives CDR1 KGHDR, CDR2 SFDVKD. The germline V and J ends were trimmed by 2 bases and 3 bases, with 14 bases remaining between them. Written as DNA, the CDR3 is TGTGCCACCAGTGATTCAGAGGGGGGGAGGACAGATACGCAGTATTTT. Translation gives CATSDSEGGRTDTQYF.

CDR3 protein: CASMGRGYTF. Here the CDR3 DNA reads TGTGCCAGTATGGGACGTGGCTACACCTTC. V usage is TRBV19 and J usage is TRBJ1-2; perhaps TRBD1 as D (5 bases). Trimming took 7 bases from V and 7 from J, leaving 7 bases between them. This CDR3 is built from 10 residues. Germline V gene data show CDR1 as LNHDA and CDR2 as SQIVND (reference sequence).

This sequence joins TRBV15 and TRBJ2-1; TRBD2 matches at 10 bases. V lost 1 base, J lost 8 bases, and 5 bases stayed unmatched. This CDR3 region has 15 residues. Germline loops: CDR1 LNHNV, CDR2 YYDKDF (reference sequence). For the CDR3, the DNA is TGTGCCACCAGCAGAGGAACTAGCGGGGTCGATGAGCAGTTCTTC. Translating it yields CATSRGTSGVDEQFF. Looking up the rest from reference TRBV15 and TRBJ2-1 gives the full variable domain: DAMVIQNPRYQVTQFGKPVTLSCSQTLNHNVMYWYQQKSSQAPKLLFHYYDKDFNNEADTPDNFQSRRPNTSFCFLDIRSPGLGDTAMYLCATSRGTSGVDEQFFGPGTRLTVL.

The V and J genes are TRBV20-1 and TRBJ2-1; 7 bases align to TRBD1. The CDR3 is 15 amino acids. V lost 2 bases and J lost 3; bases outside the gene matches: 7. Germline CDR1 DFQATT, CDR2 SNEGSKA (reference sequence). The CDR3 bases are TGCAGTGCTAGACCGCAGGGGGTCTTCTACAATGAGCAGTTCTTC. It translates to CSARPQGVFYNEQFF.

This clonotype has ten or more counts. The chain couples TRBV6-2 or TRBV6-3 to TRBJ2-1; 8 positions match TRBD2. CDR3 length: 15 amino acids. Germline lookup yields CDR1 MNHEY and CDR2 SVGEGT. V gave up 5 bases and J gave up 0 bases; unmatched junction bases: 3. The DNA of the CDR3 is TGTGCCAGCAGTGCAACTAGCGGCTCCTACAATGAGCAGTTCTTC. It translates to CASSATSGSYNEQFF.

The rearrangement uses TRBV10-3 and TRBJ1-3; D is undetermined. CDR1 and CDR2 (germline): ENHRY, SYGVKD. The CDR3 runs 15 residues. Between the trimmed V and J ends, which lost 0 bases and 1 base, there was a span of 7 bases. For the CDR3, the DNA is TGTGCCATCAGTGAGTCCGCGGCTTCTGGAAACACCATATATTTT. This codes for CAISESAASGNTIYF.

The chain carries TRBV4-3 and TRBJ1-1; D gene uncertain. This CDR3 spans 13 amino acids. The V gene's germline CDR1 is LGHNA and CDR2 YSLEER. Trimming stripped 1 base from V and 7 bases from J, with 10 bases between. Written as DNA, the CDR3 is TGCGCCAGCAGCCAAGGACCGGGAGGTGAAGCTTTCTTT. Translation gives CASSQGPGGEAFF.

CDR3 sequence reads: CASNVVDTQYF. CDR3 nucleotides: TGTGCCAGCAATGTGGTCGATACGCAGTATTTT. The chain links TRBV2 to TRBJ2-3; D not resolved. Looked up from germline, CDR1 is SNHLY and CDR2 is FYNNEI. This CDR3 is 11 amino acids long. Trimming took 7 bases from V and 6 from J, leaving 8 bases between them. The full variable domain, rest sourced from reference TRBV2 and TRBJ2-3, is EPEVTQTPSHQVTQMGQEVILRCVPISNHLYFYWYRQILGQKVEFLVSFYNNEISEKSEIFDDQFSVERPDGSNFTLKIRSTKLEDSAMYFCASNVVDTQYFGPGTRLTVL.